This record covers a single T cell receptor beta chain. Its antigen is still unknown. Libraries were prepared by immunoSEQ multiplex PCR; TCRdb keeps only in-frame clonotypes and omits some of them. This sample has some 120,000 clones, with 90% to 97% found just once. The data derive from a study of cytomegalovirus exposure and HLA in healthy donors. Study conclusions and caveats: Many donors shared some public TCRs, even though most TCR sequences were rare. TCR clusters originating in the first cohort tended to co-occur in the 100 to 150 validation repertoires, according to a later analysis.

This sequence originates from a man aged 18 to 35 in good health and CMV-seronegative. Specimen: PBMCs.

The CDR3 region is CAWSVVGETQYF. The CDR3 DNA sequence: TGTGCCTGGAGTGTCGTCGGGGAGACCCAGTACTTC. The chain has TRBV30 and TRBJ2-5; the D is unclear. The CDR3 has 12 residues. Germline V gives CDR1 GTSNPN, CDR2 SVGIG (reference sequence). V gave up 0 bases and J gave up 5 bases, with 7 bases separating them. Full variable domain (outside the CDR3, taken from reference TRBV30 and TRBJ2-5): SQTIHQWPATLVQPVGSPLSLECTVEGTSNPNLYWYRQAAGRGLQLLFYSVGIGQISSEVPQNLSASRPQDRQFILSSKKLLLSDSGFYLCAWSVVGETQYFGPGTRLLVL.